This TCR beta chain is from a study of immune evolution from preneoplasia to lung adenocarcinoma. Study summary: HLA loss of heterozygosity: 6% to 7.5% AIS, about 15% MIA, more than 25% ADC, none AAH.

As regards this clone: One end of the junction is discordant with germline, which a read error may explain.

Data came from immunoSEQ multiplex PCR; TCRdb stores just in-frame clones and leaves some out. The table includes roughly 4,800 clones, over 75% detected once. Germline V CDR1 and CDR2: SGDLS, YYNGEE. This CDR3 has 13 amino acids. Sequences were obtained from FFPE atypical adenomatous hyperplasia tissue from the lung. Subset of the sample: atypical adenomatous hyperplasia (AAH), lung preneoplasia. The V call is TRBV9, the J call TRBJ1-1; no reliable D call. The clonotype was recovered from a person aged 70 to 85 with lung adenocarcinoma. This CDR3 is CASSVVTNTKAFF. In DNA, the CDR3 is TGTGCCAGCAGCGTAGTCACGAACACTAAAGCTTTCTTT.